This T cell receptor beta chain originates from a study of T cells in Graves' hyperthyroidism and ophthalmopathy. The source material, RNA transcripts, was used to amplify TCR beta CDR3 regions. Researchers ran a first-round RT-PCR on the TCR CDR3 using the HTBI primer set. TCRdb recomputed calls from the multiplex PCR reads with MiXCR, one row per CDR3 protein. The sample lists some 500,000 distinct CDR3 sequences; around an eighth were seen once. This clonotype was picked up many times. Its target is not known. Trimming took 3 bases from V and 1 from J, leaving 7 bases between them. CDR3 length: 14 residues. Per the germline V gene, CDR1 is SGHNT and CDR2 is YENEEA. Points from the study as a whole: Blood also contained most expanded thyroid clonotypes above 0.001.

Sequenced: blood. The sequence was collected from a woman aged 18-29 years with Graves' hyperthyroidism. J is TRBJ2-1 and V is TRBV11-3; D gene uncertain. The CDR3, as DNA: TGTGCCAGCAGCTTTGAACGGTCCTACAATGAGCAGTTCTTC. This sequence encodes CASSFERSYNEQFF.